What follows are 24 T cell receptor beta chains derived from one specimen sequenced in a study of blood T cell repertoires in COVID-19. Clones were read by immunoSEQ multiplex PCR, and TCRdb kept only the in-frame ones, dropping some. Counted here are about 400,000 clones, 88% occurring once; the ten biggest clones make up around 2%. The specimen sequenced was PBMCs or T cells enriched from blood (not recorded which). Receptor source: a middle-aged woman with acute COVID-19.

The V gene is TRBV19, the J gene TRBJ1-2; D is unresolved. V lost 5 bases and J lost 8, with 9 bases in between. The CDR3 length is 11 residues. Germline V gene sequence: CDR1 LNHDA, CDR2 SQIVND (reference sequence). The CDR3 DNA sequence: TGTGCCAGTAGTGAGGCGCGGGGCTACACCTTC. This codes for CASSEARGYTF.

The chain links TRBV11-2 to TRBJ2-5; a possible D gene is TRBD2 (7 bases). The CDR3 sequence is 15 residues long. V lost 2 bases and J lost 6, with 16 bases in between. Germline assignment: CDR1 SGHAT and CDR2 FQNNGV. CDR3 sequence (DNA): TGTGCCAGCAGCTTAAGTCCGGGGGGCTGGAAGACCCAGTACTTC. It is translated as CASSLSPGGWKTQYF.

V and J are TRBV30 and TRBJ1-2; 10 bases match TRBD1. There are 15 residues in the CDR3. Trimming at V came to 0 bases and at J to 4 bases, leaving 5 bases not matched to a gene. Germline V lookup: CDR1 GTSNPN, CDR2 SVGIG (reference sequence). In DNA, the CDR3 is TGTGCCTGGAGTGTGGGGACAGGGGACTCCTATGGCTACACCTTC. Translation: CAWSVGTGDSYGYTF.

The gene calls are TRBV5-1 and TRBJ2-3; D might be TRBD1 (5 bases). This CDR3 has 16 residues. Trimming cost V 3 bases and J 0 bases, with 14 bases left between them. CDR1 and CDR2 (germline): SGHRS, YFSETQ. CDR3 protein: CASSWGNTTSTDTQYF. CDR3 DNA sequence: TGCGCCAGCAGCTGGGGCAACACTACTAGCACAGATACGCAGTATTTT.

CDR3 in amino acids: CASSVHLSNDYIYF. CDR3 coding DNA: TGTGCCAGCAGCGTACATCTATCTAACGACTACATATATTTT. This chain uses TRBV9 with TRBJ1-3, with D hard to call. Germline V CDR1 and CDR2: SGDLS, YYNGEE. This CDR3 spans 14 amino acids. V lost 1 base to trimming and J lost 12 bases, with 17 bases between them. Variable domain in full (rest from reference TRBV9 and TRBJ1-3): DSGVTQTPKHLITATGQRVTLRCSPRSGDLSVYWYQQSLDQGLQFLIQYYNGEERAKGNILERFSAQQFPDLHSELNLSSLELGDSALYFCASSVHLSNDYIYFGEGSWLTVV.

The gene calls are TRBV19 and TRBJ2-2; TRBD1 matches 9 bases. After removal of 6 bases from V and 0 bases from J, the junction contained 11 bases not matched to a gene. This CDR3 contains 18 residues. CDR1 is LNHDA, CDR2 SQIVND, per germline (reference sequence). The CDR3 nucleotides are TGTGCCAGTAGCCCGGGGACAGGGCCACTTCCGAACACCGGGGAGCTGTTTTTT. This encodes CASSPGTGPLPNTGELFF. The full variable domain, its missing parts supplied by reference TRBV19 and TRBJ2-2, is DGGITQSPKYLFRKEGQNVTLSCEQNLNHDAMYWYRQDPGQGLRLIYYSQIVNDFQKGDIAEGYSVSREKKESFPLTVTSAQKNPTAFYLCASSPGTGPLPNTGELFFGEGSRLTVL.

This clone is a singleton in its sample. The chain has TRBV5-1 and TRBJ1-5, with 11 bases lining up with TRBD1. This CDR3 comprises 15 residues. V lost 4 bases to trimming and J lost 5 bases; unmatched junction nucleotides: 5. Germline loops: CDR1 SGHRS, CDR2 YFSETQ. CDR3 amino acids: CASSKGTGGDQPQHF. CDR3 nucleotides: TGCGCCAGCAGCAAGGGGACAGGGGGAGATCAGCCCCAGCATTTT.

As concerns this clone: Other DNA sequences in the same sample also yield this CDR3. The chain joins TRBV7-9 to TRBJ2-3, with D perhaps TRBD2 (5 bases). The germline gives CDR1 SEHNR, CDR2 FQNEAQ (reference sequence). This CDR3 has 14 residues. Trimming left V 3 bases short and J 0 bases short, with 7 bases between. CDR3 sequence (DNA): TGTGCCAGCAGCTTCGACTATAGCACAGATACGCAGTATTTT. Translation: CASSFDYSTDTQYF.

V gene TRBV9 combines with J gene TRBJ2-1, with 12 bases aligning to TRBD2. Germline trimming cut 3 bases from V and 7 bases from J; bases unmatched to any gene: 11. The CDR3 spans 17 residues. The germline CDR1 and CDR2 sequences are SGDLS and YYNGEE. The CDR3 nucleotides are TGTGCCAGCAGCGCACTATCACTAGCGGGGGGTTTTAATGAGCAGTTCTTC. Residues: CASSALSLAGGFNEQFF.

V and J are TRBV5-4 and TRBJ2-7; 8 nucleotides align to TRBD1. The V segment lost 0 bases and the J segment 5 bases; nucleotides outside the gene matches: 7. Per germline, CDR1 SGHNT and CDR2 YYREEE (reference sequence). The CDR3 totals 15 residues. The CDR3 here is CASSLARQGFNEQYF. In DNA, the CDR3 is TGTGCCAGCAGCTTGGCGAGACAGGGGTTCAACGAGCAGTACTTC.

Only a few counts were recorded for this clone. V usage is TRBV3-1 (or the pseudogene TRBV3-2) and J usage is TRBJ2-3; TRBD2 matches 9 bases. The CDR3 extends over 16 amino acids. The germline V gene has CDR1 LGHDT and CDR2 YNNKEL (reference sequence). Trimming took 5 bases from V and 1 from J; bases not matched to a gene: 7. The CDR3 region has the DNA TGTGCCAGCAGCGCCTATAGCGGGGGCGGCACAGATACGCAGTATTTT. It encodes CASSAYSGGGTDTQYF.

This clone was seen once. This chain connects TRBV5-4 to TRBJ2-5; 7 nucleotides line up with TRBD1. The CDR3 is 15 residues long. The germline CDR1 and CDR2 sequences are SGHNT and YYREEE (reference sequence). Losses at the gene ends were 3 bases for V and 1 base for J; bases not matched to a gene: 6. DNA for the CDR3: TGTGCCAGCAGCTCGAAAAAGGGGGCCCAAGAGACCCAGTACTTC. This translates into CASSSKKGAQETQYF.

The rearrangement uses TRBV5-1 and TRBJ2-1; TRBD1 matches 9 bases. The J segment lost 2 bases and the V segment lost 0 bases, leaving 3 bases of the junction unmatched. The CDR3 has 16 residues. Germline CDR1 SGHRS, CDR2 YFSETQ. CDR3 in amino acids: CASSLAGTGTYNEQFF. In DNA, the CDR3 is TGCGCCAGCAGCTTGGCCGGGACAGGGACCTACAATGAGCAGTTCTTC.

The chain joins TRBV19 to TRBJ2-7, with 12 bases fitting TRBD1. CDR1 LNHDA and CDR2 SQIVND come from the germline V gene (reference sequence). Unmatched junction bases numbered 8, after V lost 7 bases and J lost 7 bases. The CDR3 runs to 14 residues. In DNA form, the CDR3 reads TGTGCCAGTACTGCGGGACAGGGGGCGCGAGAGCAGTACTTC. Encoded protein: CASTAGQGAREQYF.

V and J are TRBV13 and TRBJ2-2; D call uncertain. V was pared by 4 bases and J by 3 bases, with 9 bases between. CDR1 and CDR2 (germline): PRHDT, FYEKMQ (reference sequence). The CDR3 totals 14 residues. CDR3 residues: CASSSLLYTGELFF. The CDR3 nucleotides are TGTGCCAGCAGCTCCCTATTATACACCGGGGAGCTGTTTTTT.

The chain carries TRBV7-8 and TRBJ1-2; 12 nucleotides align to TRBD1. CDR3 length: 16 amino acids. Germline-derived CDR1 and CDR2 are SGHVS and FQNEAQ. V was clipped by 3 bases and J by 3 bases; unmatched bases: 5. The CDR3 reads CASSLGQGAPYYGYTF. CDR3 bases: TGTGCCAGCAGCTTGGGACAGGGGGCACCTTACTATGGCTACACCTTC.

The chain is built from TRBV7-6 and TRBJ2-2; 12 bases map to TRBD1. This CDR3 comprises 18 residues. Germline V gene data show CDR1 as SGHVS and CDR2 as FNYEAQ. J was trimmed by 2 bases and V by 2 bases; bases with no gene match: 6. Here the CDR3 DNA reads TGTGCCAGCAGCTTAAGGGACAGGGGGCTGGGAAACACCGGGGAGCTGTTTTTT. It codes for CASSLRDRGLGNTGELFF.

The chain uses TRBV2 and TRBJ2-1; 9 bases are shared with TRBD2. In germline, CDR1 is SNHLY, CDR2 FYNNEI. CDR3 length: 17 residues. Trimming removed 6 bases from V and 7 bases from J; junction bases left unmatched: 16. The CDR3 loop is CASRTSGGPLWGNEQFF. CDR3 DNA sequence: TGTGCCAGCAGGACCAGCGGGGGGCCCCTCTGGGGGAATGAGCAGTTCTTC.

The CDR3, as DNA: TGCGCCAGCAGCTTGGTTGGCCACGAGCAGTACTTC. It encodes CASSLVGHEQYF. The rearrangement links TRBV5-1 to TRBJ2-7; D ambiguous. Per the germline V gene, CDR1 is SGHRS and CDR2 is YFSETQ. Trimming cost V 0 bases and J 5 bases, with 6 bases left between them. There are 12 residues in the CDR3.

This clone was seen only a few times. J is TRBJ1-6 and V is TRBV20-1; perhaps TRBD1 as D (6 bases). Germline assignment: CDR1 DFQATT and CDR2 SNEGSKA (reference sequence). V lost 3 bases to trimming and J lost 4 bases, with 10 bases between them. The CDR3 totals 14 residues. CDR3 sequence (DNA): TGCAGTGCTAGTGAAACAGGGTATAATTCACCCCTCCACTTT. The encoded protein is CSASETGYNSPLHF.

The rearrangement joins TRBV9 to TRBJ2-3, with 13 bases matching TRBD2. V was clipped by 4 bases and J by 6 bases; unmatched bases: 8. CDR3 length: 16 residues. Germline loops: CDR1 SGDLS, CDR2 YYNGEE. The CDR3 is CASSTGLAGASDTQYF. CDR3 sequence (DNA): TGTGCCAGCAGCACAGGACTAGCGGGAGCCAGCGATACGCAGTATTTT.

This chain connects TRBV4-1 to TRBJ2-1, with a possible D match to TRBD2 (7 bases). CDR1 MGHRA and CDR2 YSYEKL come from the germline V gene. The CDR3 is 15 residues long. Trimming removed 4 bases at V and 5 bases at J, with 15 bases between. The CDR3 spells CASSPVGGGDNEQFF. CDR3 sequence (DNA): TGCGCCAGCAGCCCAGTTGGAGGGGGGGACAATGAGCAGTTCTTC.

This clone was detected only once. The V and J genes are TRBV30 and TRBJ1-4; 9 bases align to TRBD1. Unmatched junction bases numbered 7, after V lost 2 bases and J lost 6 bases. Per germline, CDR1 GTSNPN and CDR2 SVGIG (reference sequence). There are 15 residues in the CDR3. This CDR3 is CAWSYAGTGYEKLFF. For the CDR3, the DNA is TGTGCCTGGAGTTACGCCGGGACAGGGTATGAAAAACTGTTTTTT. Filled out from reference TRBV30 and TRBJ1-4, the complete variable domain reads SQTIHQWPATLVQPVGSPLSLECTVEGTSNPNLYWYRQAAGRGLQLLFYSVGIGQISSEVPQNLSASRPQDRQFILSSKKLLLSDSGFYLCAWSYAGTGYEKLFFGSGTQLSVL.

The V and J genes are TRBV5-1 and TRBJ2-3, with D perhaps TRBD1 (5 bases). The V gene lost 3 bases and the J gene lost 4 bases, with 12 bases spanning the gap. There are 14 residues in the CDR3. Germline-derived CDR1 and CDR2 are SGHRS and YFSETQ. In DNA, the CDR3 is TGCGCCAGCAGCTCGGTGGGGCCCCCAGATACGCAGTATTTT. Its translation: CASSSVGPPDTQYF.